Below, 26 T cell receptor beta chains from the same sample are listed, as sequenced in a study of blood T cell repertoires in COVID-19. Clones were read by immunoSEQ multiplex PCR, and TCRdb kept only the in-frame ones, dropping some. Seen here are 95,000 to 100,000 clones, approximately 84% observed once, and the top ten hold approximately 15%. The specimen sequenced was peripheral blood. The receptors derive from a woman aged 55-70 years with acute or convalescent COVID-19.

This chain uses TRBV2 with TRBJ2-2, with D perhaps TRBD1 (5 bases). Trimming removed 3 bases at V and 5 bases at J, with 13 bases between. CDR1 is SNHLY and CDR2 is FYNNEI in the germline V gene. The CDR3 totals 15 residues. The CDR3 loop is CASSEVTVVTGELFF. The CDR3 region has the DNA TGTGCCAGCAGTGAGGTGACAGTAGTAACCGGGGAGCTGTTTTTT.

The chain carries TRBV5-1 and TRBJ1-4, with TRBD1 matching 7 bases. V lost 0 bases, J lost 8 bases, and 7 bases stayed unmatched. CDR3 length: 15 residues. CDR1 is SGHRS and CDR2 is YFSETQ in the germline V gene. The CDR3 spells CASSLAAGGAEKLFF. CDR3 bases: TGCGCCAGCAGCTTGGCGGCAGGGGGAGCCGAAAAACTGTTTTTT. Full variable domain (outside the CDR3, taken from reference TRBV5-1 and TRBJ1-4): KAGVTQTPRYLIKTRGQQVTLSCSPISGHRSVSWYQQTPGQGLQFLFEYFSETQRNKGNFPGRFSGRQFSNSRSEMNVSTLELGDSALYLCASSLAAGGAEKLFFGSGTQLSVL.

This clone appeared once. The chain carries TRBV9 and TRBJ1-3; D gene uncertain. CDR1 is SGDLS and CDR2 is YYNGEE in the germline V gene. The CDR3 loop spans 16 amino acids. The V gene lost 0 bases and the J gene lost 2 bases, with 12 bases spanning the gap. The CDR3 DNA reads TGTGCCAGCAGCGTAGCTCTCGAGTTACCTGGAAACACCATATATTTT. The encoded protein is CASSVALELPGNTIYF.

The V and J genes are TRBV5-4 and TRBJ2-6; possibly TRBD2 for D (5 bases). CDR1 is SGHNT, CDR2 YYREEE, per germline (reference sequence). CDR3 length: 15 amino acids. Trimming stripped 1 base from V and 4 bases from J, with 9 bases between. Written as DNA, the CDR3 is TGTGCCAGCAGCTTGTTCGGGAAAGGGGCCAACGTCCTGACTTTC. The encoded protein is CASSLFGKGANVLTF.

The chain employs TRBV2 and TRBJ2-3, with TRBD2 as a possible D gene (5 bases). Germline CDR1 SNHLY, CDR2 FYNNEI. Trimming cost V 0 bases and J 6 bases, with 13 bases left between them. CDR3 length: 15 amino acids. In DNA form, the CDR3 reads TGTGCCAGCAGTGAAGCGGAGGTAGTTTCGGATACGCAGTATTTT. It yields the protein CASSEAEVVSDTQYF.

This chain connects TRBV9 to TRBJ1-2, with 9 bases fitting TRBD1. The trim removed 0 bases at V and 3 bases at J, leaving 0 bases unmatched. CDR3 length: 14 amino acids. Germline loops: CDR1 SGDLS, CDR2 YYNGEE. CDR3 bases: TGTGCCAGCAGCGTAGGACAGGGGGACTATGGCTACACCTTC. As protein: CASSVGQGDYGYTF.

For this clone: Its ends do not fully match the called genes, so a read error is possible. CDR3 sequence reads: CASSPAGTGLYF. In nucleotides, the CDR3 is TGTGCCAGCAGTCCCGCCGGGACAGGGTTGTATTTT. The chain combines TRBV6-5 with TRBJ1-5, with 9 nucleotides matching TRBD1. This CDR3 is built from 12 residues. Per germline, CDR1 MNHEY and CDR2 SVGAGI.

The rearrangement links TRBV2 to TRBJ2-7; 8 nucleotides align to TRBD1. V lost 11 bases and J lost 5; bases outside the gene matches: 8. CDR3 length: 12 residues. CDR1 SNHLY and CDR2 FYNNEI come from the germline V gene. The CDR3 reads CADGQGAHEQYF. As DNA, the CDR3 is TGTGCCGACGGGCAGGGGGCCCACGAGCAGTACTTC.

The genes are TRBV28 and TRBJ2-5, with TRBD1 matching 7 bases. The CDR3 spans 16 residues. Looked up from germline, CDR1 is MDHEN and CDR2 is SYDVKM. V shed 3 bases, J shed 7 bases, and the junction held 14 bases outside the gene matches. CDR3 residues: CASSFQGTVLPGTQYF. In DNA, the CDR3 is TGTGCCAGCAGTTTTCAAGGGACAGTCCTACCAGGGACCCAGTACTTC.

CDR3 region: CASSYRTGVEKLFF. The CDR3 region has the DNA TGTGCCAGCAGTTACAGGACAGGGGTCGAAAAACTGTTTTTT. This rearrangement joins TRBV6-6 to TRBJ1-4; 9 bases match TRBD1. The ends lost 2 bases at V and 8 bases at J; junction bases unmatched: 3. Germline lookup yields CDR1 MNHNY and CDR2 SVGAGI (reference sequence). The CDR3 loop spans 14 amino acids.

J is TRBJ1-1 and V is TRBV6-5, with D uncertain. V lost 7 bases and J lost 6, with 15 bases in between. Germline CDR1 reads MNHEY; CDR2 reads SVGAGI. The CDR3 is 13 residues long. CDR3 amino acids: CASTPRAVSEAFF. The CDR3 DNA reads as TGTGCCAGCACTCCACGCGCCGTCTCTGAAGCTTTCTTT.

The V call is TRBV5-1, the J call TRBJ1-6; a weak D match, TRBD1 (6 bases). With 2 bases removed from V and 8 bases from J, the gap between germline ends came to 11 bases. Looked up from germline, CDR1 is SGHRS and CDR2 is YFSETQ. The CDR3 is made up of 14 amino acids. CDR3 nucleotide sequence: TGCGCCAGCAGCTTACAGGGTGTAGATTCACCCCTCCACTTT. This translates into CASSLQGVDSPLHF.

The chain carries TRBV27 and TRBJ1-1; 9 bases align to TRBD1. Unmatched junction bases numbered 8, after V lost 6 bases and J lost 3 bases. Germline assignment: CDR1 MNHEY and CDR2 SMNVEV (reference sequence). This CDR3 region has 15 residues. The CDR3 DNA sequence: TGTGCCAGCAGACCCCGGGGGACAGGGTACACTGAAGCTTTCTTT. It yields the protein CASRPRGTGYTEAFF.

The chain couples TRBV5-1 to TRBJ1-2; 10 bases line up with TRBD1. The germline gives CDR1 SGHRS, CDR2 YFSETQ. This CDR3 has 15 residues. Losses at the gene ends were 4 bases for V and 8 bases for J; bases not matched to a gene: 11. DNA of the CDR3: TGCGCCAGCAGCGCCCGACCGGGACAGGGGAGAGGCTACACCTTC. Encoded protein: CASSARPGQGRGYTF.

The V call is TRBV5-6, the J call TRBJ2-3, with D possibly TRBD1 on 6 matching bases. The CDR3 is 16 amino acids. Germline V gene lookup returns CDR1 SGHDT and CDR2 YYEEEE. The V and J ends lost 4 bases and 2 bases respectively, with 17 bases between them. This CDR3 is CASSEDVGGTTDTQYF. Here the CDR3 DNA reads TGTGCCAGCAGCGAGGATGTAGGGGGAACCACAGATACGCAGTATTTT.

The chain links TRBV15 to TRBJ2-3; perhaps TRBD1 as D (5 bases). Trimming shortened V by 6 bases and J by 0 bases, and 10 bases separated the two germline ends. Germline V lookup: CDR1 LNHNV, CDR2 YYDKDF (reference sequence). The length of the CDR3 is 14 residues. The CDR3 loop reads CATRTAVSTDTQYF. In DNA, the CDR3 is TGTGCCACCAGGACAGCTGTCAGCACAGATACGCAGTATTTT.

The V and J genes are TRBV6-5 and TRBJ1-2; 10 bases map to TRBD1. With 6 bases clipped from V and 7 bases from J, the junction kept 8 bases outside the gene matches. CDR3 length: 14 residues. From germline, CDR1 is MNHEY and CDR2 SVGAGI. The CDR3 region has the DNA TGTGCCAGCAGGACAGGGGGCGAGGTCACTGGCTACACCTTC. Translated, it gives CASRTGGEVTGYTF.

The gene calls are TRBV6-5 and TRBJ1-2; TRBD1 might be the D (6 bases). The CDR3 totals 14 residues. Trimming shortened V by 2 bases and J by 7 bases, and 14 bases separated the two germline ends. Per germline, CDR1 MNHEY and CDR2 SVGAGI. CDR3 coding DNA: TGTGCCAGCAGTTACGAACAACAGGGCTCTGGCTACACCTTC. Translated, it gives CASSYEQQGSGYTF.

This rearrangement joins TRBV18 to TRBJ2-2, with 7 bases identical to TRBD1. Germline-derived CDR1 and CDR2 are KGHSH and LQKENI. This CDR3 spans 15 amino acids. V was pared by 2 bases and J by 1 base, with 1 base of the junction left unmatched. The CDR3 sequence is CASSPRQGNTGELFF. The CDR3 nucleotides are TGTGCCAGCTCACCAAGACAGGGGAACACCGGGGAGCTGTTTTTT.

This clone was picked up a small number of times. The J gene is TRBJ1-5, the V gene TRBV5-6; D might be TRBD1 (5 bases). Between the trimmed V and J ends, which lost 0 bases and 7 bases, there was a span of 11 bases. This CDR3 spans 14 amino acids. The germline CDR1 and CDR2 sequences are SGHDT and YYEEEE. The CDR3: CASSLGSGPQPQHF. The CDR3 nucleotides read TGTGCCAGCAGCTTGGGCTCAGGGCCCCAGCCCCAGCATTTT.

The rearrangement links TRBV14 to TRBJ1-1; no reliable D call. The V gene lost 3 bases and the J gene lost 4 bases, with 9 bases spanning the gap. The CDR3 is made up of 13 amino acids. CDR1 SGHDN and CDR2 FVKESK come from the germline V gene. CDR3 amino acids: CASSQNYLTEAFF. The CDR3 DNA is TGTGCCAGCAGCCAGAACTATCTCACTGAAGCTTTCTTT.

CDR3 in amino acids: CASSLFTGTGRTGYTF. CDR3 bases: TGTGCCAGCAGTTTATTTACGGGGACAGGGCGGACTGGCTACACCTTC. The genes are TRBV28 and TRBJ1-2, with 9 bases aligning to TRBD1. Germline V gene lookup returns CDR1 MDHEN and CDR2 SYDVKM. V was pared by 1 base and J by 7 bases, with 10 bases of the junction left unmatched. The CDR3 consists of 16 residues.

The CDR3 bases are TGCGCCAGCAGCTCCCAGGGGAGCACCGGGGAGCTGTTTTTT. The encoded protein is CASSSQGSTGELFF. The V gene is TRBV5-1, the J gene TRBJ2-2, with a weak D call TRBD1 (6 bases). The CDR3 contains 14 residues. Trimming left V 3 bases short and J 4 bases short, with 10 bases between. Germline-derived CDR1 and CDR2 are SGHRS and YFSETQ.

The CDR3 here is CASSSRPGGAFYGYTF. CDR3 DNA: TGTGCCAGCAGCTCCCGACCAGGGGGCGCATTCTATGGCTACACCTTC. The chain joins TRBV11-2 to TRBJ1-2, with 8 bases matching TRBD1. V was pared by 4 bases and J by 4 bases, with 11 bases of the junction left unmatched. Germline V CDR1 and CDR2: SGHAT, FQNNGV. This CDR3 contains 16 residues.

CDR3 region: CASRNGQGLNEQYF. The DNA of the CDR3 is TGTGCCAGCAGAAACGGACAGGGGTTGAACGAGCAGTACTTC. The rearrangement joins TRBV6-5 to TRBJ2-7; 9 bases align to TRBD1. CDR1 and CDR2 (germline): MNHEY, SVGAGI. V was clipped by 6 bases and J by 5 bases; unmatched bases: 8. This CDR3 is 14 amino acids long.

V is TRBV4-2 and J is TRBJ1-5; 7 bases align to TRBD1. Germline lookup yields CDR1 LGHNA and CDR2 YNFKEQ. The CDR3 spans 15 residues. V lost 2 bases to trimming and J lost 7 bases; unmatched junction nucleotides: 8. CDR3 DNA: TGTGCCAGCAGCCAAAATGCAGGGGGACAACAGCCCCAGCATTTT. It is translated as CASSQNAGGQQPQHF.